One sample yielded the 21 T cell receptor beta chains listed below, sequenced in a study of read filtering for tumor transcriptome and immune sequencing. From roughly 400 ng of RNA, a library with molecular barcoded alpha/delta and beta/gamma adaptors was made. A single record per CDR3 protein comes from TCRdb applying MiXCR to the reads. Of 50,000 or so distinct CDR3 sequences detected, approximately 12% appear once; the ten largest clones hold approximately 14%. Sequencing was done on a sample of a population of CD138-negative cells sorted from bone marrow. These receptors all come from a donor aged 40 or older with multiple myeloma.

The rearrangement uses TRBV3-1 and TRBJ2-1; D gene uncertain. Looked up from germline, CDR1 is LGHDT and CDR2 is YNNKEL (reference sequence). This CDR3 contains 13 residues. The ends were cut back, 1 base at V and 4 bases at J, with 5 bases in the middle. The CDR3 DNA reads TGTGCCAGCAGCCAAGTACTTTACAATGAGCAGTTCTTC. Amino acid sequence: CASSQVLYNEQFF.

Many counts were recorded for this clonotype. V and J are TRBV27 and TRBJ2-1; 13 nucleotides line up with TRBD2. This CDR3 region has 17 residues. Unmatched junction bases numbered 9, after V lost 3 bases and J lost 7 bases. Germline V gene sequence: CDR1 MNHEY, CDR2 SMNVEV (reference sequence). The CDR3 coding sequence is TGTGCCAGCAGTTTCCTTGAAGCGGGACTAGCGGGAAATGAGCAGTTCTTC. It specifies CASSFLEAGLAGNEQFF.

This clonotype was found many times. V and J are TRBV14 and TRBJ2-2; 11 positions match TRBD1. CDR3 length: 17 residues. With V trimmed by 4 bases and J by 3 bases, 7 bases remained unmatched. Germline V lookup: CDR1 SGHDN, CDR2 FVKESK. CDR3 sequence reads: CASSPWTGGRDTGELFF. As DNA, the CDR3 is TGTGCCAGCAGCCCTTGGACAGGGGGCAGGGACACCGGGGAGCTGTTTTTT.

Of note for this clonotype: This may come from a read error, since a much larger clone is one base off. The CDR3 sequence: CAISTGTGHEKLSF. The CDR3, as DNA: TGTGCCATCAGTACCGGGACAGGGCACGAAAAACTGTCTTTT. V is TRBV10-3 and J is TRBJ1-4, with TRBD1 matching over 9 bases. The CDR3 spans 14 residues. Germline CDR1 reads ENHRY; CDR2 reads SYGVKD.

In its sample, this clonotype was seen many times. V is TRBV6-6 and J is TRBJ2-3; D remains ambiguous. CDR1 is MNHNY and CDR2 is SVGAGI in the germline V gene (reference sequence). The CDR3 is 12 residues long. Trimming cost V 5 bases and J 3 bases, with 6 bases left between them. The CDR3 spells CASSPFTDTQYF. The CDR3 coding sequence is TGTGCCAGCAGTCCTTTTACAGATACGCAGTATTTT.

This clonotype was counted ten times or more. V gene TRBV11-2 combines with J gene TRBJ2-7; D not resolved. The germline gives CDR1 SGHAT, CDR2 FQNNGV. With 3 bases removed from V and 2 bases from J, the gap between germline ends came to 8 bases. The CDR3 covers 13 residues. The CDR3 reads CASSLRNAYEQYF. The CDR3 DNA reads as TGTGCCAGCAGCTTGCGGAATGCCTACGAGCAGTACTTC.

With respect to this clonotype: The conserved phenylalanine or tryptophan normally closing the CDR3 is absent here, so this likely arose from a read error. The limits of the CDR3 on the DNA are not certain, so only TCRdb's listed CDR3 is given. The CDR3 loop reads CSAVSNYGYAL. The V call is TRBV20-1, the J call TRBJ1-2. The CDR3 sequence runs 11 residues, both termini included. Germline loops: CDR1 DFQATT, CDR2 SNEGSKA (reference sequence).

This clonotype was seen many times. This rearrangement joins TRBV6-1 to TRBJ2-1; TRBD2 agrees at 8 bases. Germline lookup yields CDR1 MNHNS and CDR2 SASEGT. V trimming: 6 bases; J trimming: 4 bases; junction bases outside the gene matches: 11. There are 16 residues in the CDR3. The CDR3: CASSGRTSSSYNEQFF. DNA for the CDR3: TGTGCCAGCAGCGGTAGGACTAGCAGCTCGTACAATGAGCAGTTCTTC.

This clonotype showed up just a few times. The chain carries TRBV7-9 and TRBJ2-5; a possible D gene is TRBD2 (5 bases). The V and J ends lost 5 bases and 2 bases respectively, with 15 bases between them. Germline lookup yields CDR1 SEHNR and CDR2 FQNEAQ (reference sequence). The CDR3 runs 15 residues. DNA of the CDR3: TGTGCCAGCAGCCTTCCTCGCGGGTATCAAGAGACCCAGTACTTC. Protein product: CASSLPRGYQETQYF.

The table lists this clonotype with many counts. The gene calls are TRBV29-1 and TRBJ2-5; 9 nucleotides agree with TRBD1. The CDR3 extends over 14 amino acids. The germline CDR1 and CDR2 sequences are SQVTM and ANQGSEA. The ends lost 7 bases at V and 3 bases at J; junction bases unmatched: 9. Here the CDR3 reads CSGLTWTGEETQYF. DNA of the CDR3: TGCAGCGGATTGACGTGGACAGGGGAAGAGACCCAGTACTTC. Together with reference TRBV29-1 and TRBJ2-5, the CDR3 gives the full variable domain: SAVISQKPSRDICQRGTSLTIQCQVDSQVTMMFWYRQQPGQSLTLIATANQGSEATYESGFVIDKFPISRPNLTFSTLTVSNMSPEDSSIYLCSGLTWTGEETQYFGPGTRLLVL.

In regard to this clonotype: A much larger clone differs by one base, so this may be a read error. The V gene is TRBV3-1, the J gene TRBJ1-1, with unresolved D. The CDR3 is 13 amino acids. Germline V gene sequence: CDR1 LGHDT, CDR2 YNNKEL (reference sequence). V was clipped by 4 bases and J by 4 bases, with 10 bases between them. CDR3 protein: CASSPNLGTEAFF. CDR3 sequence (DNA): TGTGCCAGCAGCCCTAATTTGGGCACTGAAGCTTTCTTT.

This clonotype was recorded many times. The chain carries TRBV19 and TRBJ2-7, with TRBD2 identical over 9 bases. The ends lost 3 bases at V and 6 bases at J; junction bases unmatched: 12. The V gene's germline CDR1 is LNHDA and CDR2 SQIVND (reference sequence). This CDR3 has 16 residues. In DNA form, the CDR3 reads TGTGCCAGTAGTATCCCGACTAGCGGTGCCCTCGGCGAGCAGTACTTC. Protein sequence: CASSIPTSGALGEQYF.

Details on this clonotype: This likely comes from a read error, as the CDR3 has no conserved phenylalanine or tryptophan at its end. This rearrangement joins TRBV7-8 to TRBJ2-3; D is perhaps TRBD1 (7 bases). Germline CDR1 SGHVS, CDR2 FQNEAQ. The CDR3 loop spans 15 amino acids. The CDR3 DNA sequence: TGCGCCAGCAGCTTAGGGGGGACAGCCACAGATACGCAGTATTTA. Translation: CASSLGGTATDTQYL.

This clonotype was detected ten times or more. The rearrangement uses TRBV6-2 or TRBV6-3 and TRBJ2-7; tentatively, D is TRBD1 (5 bases). The CDR3 has 12 residues. Germline CDR1 reads MNHEY; CDR2 reads SVGEGT. V was trimmed by 5 bases and J by 4 bases, leaving 9 bases between them. This chain's CDR3 is CASSPNRYEQYF. CDR3 DNA: TGTGCCAGCAGTCCCAACAGGTACGAGCAGTACTTC.

There are many counts of this clonotype. The chain recombines TRBV11-2 with TRBJ2-3; no clear D. The V and J ends lost 4 bases and 5 bases respectively, with 10 bases between them. The length of the CDR3 is 13 residues. CDR1 is SGHAT and CDR2 is FQNNGV in the germline V gene. The CDR3 protein is CASSSEPLDTQYF. CDR3 sequence (DNA): TGTGCCAGCAGCTCCGAGCCTCTAGATACGCAGTATTTT.

In this sample, this clonotype turned up many times. The genes are TRBV12-3 or TRBV12-4 and TRBJ2-1; no clear D. The CDR3 sequence is 14 residues long. Trimming cost V 3 bases and J 10 bases, with 16 bases left between them. The CDR3 region is CASSFGGYPGEQFF. The CDR3 DNA sequence: TGTGCCAGCAGTTTTGGCGGATACCCGGGCGAGCAGTTCTTC.

This clonotype came up many times. The V and J genes are TRBV20-1 and TRBJ2-3; unclear D gene. Germline V gene lookup returns CDR1 DFQATT and CDR2 SNEGSKA (reference sequence). The CDR3 extends over 13 amino acids. Trimming stripped 1 base from V and 4 bases from J, with 9 bases between. CDR3 sequence: CSARVIVPDTQYF. Written as DNA, the CDR3 is TGCAGTGCTAGAGTTATAGTCCCAGATACGCAGTATTTT.

Notes on this clonotype: This may come from a read error, since a much larger clone is one base off. The chain combines TRBV6-2 or TRBV6-3 with TRBJ2-7; 9 nucleotides line up with TRBD2. The CDR3 runs to 14 residues. Germline CDR1 MNHEY, CDR2 SVGEGT. DNA of the CDR3: TGTACCAGCAGTTTGAGCGGGAGGCGCGGCGAGCAGTACTTC. This sequence encodes CTSSLSGRRGEQYF.

The table lists this clonotype with many counts. The DNA of the CDR3 is TGCGCCAGCAGCTTTGGGCCTGGGGGCACTGAAGCTTTCTTT. Encoded protein: CASSFGPGGTEAFF. This rearrangement joins TRBV5-1 to TRBJ1-1; a possible D gene is TRBD1 (5 bases). The CDR3 covers 14 residues. V was cut by 2 bases and J by 4 bases, with 12 bases left in between. Germline values: CDR1 SGHRS, CDR2 YFSETQ.

As regards this clonotype: This clone may be a read error of a much larger clone one base away. The chain employs TRBV7-9 and TRBJ2-6; D may be TRBD1 (5 bases). The CDR3 covers 16 residues. CDR1 SEHNR and CDR2 FQNEAQ come from the germline V gene (reference sequence). CDR3 sequence: CASSFSFGSGAYVLTF. The CDR3 nucleotides are TGTGCCAGCAGCTTTTCTTTCGGTTCTGGGGCCTACGTCCTGACTTTC.

This clonotype was recorded at least ten times. The V call is TRBV30, the J call TRBJ2-5; D call uncertain. The CDR3 consists of 12 residues. V lost 1 base and J 3 bases, leaving 6 bases between the germline ends. Germline V gives CDR1 GTSNPN, CDR2 SVGIG (reference sequence). CDR3 sequence (DNA): TGTGCCTGGAGTGGGGGAAAAGAGACCCAGTACTTC. It translates to CAWSGGKETQYF.